These 5 T cell receptor beta chains came from one sample sequenced in a study of beta chain features in type 1 diabetes. Expressed TCRB transcripts were sequenced after all isolated RNA was converted to cDNA. TCRdb's table, derived via immunoSEQ multiplex PCR, lists solely in-frame clones and lacks some. Of hundreds of thousands of clones listed, 15% are singletons. Material for sequencing was naive CD4+ T cells from blood. The source is a man between 18 and 29 years old in good health.

This clone was picked up a small number of times. This chain links TRBV7-2 with TRBJ2-3; D gene ambiguous. The CDR3 has 15 amino acids. With 1 base removed from V and 0 bases from J, the gap between germline ends came to 8 bases. Germline V lookup: CDR1 SGHTA, CDR2 FQGNSA. The CDR3 here is CASSLGLVSTDTQYF. As DNA, the CDR3 is TGTGCCAGCAGCTTAGGTTTGGTGAGCACAGATACGCAGTATTTT.

This clone was detected only a few times. The V gene is TRBV28, the J gene TRBJ1-1; D perhaps matches TRBD1 (5 bases). CDR1 is MDHEN, CDR2 SYDVKM, per germline. V shed 6 bases and J shed 5 bases, with 10 bases lying between them. This CDR3 region has 12 residues. The CDR3 reads CASSGTRTEAFF. CDR3 nucleotide sequence: TGTGCCAGCAGCGGGACGAGAACTGAAGCTTTCTTT.

This clone was seen only a few times. This sequence joins TRBV9 and TRBJ2-2; D unclear. Germline V CDR1 and CDR2: SGDLS, YYNGEE. The CDR3 runs to 13 residues. V lost 3 bases, J lost 4 bases, and 7 bases lay in between. This chain's CDR3 is CASSAPGTGELFF. The CDR3 DNA sequence: TGTGCCAGCAGCGCCCCGGGCACCGGGGAGCTGTTTTTT.

The V call is TRBV5-4, the J call TRBJ2-5; 7 bases match TRBD2. The CDR3 extends over 15 amino acids. Unmatched junction bases numbered 3, after V lost 0 bases and J lost 1 base. CDR1 is SGHNT and CDR2 is YYREEE in the germline V gene (reference sequence). CDR3 bases: TGTGCCAGCAGCTTGGCCGGGGGGACCCAAGAGACCCAGTACTTC. It is translated as CASSLAGGTQETQYF.

This clone was detected only a few times. V and J are TRBV30 and TRBJ2-5; TRBD1 aligns across 7 bases. Germline V gives CDR1 GTSNPN, CDR2 SVGIG (reference sequence). The CDR3 has 16 residues. Trimming at V came to 3 bases and at J to 5 bases, leaving 15 bases not matched to a gene. This chain's CDR3 is CAWSQIFNRGGETQYF. The CDR3 region has the DNA TGTGCCTGGAGCCAAATTTTTAACAGGGGCGGGGAGACCCAGTACTTC.